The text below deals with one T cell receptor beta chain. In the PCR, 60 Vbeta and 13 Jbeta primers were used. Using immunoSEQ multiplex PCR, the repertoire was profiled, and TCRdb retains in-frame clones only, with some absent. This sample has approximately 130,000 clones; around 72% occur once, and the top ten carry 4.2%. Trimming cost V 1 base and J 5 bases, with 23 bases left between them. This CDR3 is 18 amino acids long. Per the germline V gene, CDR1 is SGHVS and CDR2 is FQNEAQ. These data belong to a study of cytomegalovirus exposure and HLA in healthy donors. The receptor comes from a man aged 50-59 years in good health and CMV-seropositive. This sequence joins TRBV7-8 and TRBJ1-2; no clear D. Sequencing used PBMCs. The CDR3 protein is CASSLVTGRPQSEYGYTF. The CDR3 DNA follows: TGTGCCAGCAGCTTAGTGACCGGGAGGCCCCAGTCGGAGTATGGCTACACCTTC. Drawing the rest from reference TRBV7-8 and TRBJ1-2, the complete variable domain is GAGVSQSPRYKVAKRGQDVALRCDPISGHVSLFWYQQALGQGPEFLTYFQNEAQLDKSGLPSDRFFAERPEGSVSTLKIQRTQQEDSAVYLCASSLVTGRPQSEYGYTFGSGTRLTVV.